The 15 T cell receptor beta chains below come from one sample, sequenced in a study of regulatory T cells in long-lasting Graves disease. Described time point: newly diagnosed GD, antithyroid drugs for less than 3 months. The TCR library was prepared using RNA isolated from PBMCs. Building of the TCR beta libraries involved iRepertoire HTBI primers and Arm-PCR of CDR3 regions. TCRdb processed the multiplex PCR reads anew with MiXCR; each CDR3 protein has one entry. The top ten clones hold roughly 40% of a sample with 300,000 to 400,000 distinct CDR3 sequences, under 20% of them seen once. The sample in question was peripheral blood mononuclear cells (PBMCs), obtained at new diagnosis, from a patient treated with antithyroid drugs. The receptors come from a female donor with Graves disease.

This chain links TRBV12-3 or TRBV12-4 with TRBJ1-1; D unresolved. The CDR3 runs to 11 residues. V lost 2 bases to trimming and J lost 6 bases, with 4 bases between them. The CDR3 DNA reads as TGTGCCAGCAGTTTATCGGCTGAAGCTTTCTTT. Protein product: CASSLSAEAFF.

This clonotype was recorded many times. The CDR3, as DNA: TGTGCCAGCAGCCGCGGACATACCTCCTACGAGCAGTACTTC. It is translated as CASSRGHTSYEQYF. The chain recombines TRBV12-3 or TRBV12-4 with TRBJ2-7; a possible D gene is TRBD1 (5 bases). The CDR3 is made up of 14 amino acids. V gave up 6 bases and J gave up 0 bases, with 12 bases separating them.

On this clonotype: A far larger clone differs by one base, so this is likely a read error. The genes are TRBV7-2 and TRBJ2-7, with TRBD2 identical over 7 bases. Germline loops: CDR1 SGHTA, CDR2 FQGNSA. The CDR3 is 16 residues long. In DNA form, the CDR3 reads TGTGCCAGCAGCTTAGAAGGCGGGAGACATCCCTACGAGCACTACTTC. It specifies CASSLEGGRHPYEHYF.

CDR3 in amino acids: CASRGTSNQPQHF. CDR3 DNA: TGTGCCAGCAGGGGGACTAGCAATCAGCCCCAGCATTTT. V gene TRBV6-1 combines with J gene TRBJ1-5, with D possibly being TRBD1 (5 bases). The CDR3 is 13 amino acids. V lost 6 bases to trimming and J lost 0 bases, with 6 bases between them. Germline V gene lookup returns CDR1 MNHNS and CDR2 SASEGT.

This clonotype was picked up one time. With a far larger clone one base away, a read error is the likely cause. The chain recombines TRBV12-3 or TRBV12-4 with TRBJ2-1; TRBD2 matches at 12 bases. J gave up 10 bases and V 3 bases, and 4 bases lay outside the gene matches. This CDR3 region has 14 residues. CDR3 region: CASSFRLAGGEQFF. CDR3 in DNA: TGTGCCAGCAGTTTTAGGCTAGCGGGAGGGGAGCAGTTCTTC.

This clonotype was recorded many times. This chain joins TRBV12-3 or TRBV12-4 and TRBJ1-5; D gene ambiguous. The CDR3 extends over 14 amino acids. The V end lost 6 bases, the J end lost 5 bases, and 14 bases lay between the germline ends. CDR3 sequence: CASSLLVAYQPQHF. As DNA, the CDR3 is TGTGCCAGCAGCCTTTTGGTCGCGTATCAGCCCCAGCATTTT.

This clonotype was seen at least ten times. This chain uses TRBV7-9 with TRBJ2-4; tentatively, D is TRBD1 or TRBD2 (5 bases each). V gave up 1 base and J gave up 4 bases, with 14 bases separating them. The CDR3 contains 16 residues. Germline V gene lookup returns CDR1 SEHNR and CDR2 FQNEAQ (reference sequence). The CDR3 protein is CASSLGGAGRKNIQYF. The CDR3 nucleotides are TGTGCCAGCAGCTTAGGAGGGGCAGGCCGGAAAAACATTCAGTACTTC.

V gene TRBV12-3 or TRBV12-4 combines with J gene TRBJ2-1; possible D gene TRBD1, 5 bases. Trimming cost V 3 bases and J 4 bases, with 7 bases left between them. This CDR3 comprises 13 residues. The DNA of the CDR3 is TGTGCCAGCAGTTTTCAGGGTTACAATGAGCAGTTCTTC. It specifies CASSFQGYNEQFF.

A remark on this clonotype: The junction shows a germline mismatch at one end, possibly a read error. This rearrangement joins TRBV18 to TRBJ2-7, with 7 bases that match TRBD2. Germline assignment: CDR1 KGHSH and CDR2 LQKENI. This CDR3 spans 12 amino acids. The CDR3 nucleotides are TGTGCAAGCTCACCGGGAGGAGTCGAGCAGTACTTC. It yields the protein CASSPGGVEQYF. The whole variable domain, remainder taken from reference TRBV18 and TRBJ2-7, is NAGVMQNPRHLVRRRGQEARLRCSPMKGHSHVYWYRQLPEEGLKFMVYLQKENIIDESGMPKERFSAEFPKEGPSILRIQQVVRGDSAAYFCASSPGGVEQYFGPGTRLTVT.

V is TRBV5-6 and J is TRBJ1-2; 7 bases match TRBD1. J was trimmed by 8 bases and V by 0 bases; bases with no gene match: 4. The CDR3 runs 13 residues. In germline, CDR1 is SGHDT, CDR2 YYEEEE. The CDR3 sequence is CASSLVQGEGYTF. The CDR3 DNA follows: TGTGCCAGCAGCTTGGTCCAGGGGGAAGGCTACACCTTC. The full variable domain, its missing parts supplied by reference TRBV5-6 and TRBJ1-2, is DAGVTQSPTHLIKTRGQQVTLRCSPKSGHDTVSWYQQALGQGPQFIFQYYEEEERQRGNFPDRFSGHQFPNYSSELNVNALLLGDSALYLCASSLVQGEGYTFGSGTRLTVV.

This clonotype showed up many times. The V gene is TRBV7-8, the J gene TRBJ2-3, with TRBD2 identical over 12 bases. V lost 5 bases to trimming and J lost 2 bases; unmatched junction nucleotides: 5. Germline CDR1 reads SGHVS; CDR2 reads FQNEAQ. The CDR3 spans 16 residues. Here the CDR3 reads CASSPRTSGDTDTQYF. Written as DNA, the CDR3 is TGTGCCAGCAGCCCGCGGACTAGCGGGGACACAGATACGCAGTATTTT.

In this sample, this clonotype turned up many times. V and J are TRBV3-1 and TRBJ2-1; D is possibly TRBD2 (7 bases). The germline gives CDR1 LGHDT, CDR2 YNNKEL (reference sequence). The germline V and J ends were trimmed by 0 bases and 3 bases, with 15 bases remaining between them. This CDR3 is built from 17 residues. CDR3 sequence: CASSQDLRGALYNEQFF. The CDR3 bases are TGTGCCAGCAGCCAAGATTTACGGGGGGCCCTCTACAATGAGCAGTTCTTC.

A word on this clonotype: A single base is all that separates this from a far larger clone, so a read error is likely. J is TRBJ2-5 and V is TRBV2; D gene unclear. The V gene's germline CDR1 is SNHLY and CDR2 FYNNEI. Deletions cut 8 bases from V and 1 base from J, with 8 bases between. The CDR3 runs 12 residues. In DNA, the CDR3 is TGTGCCAGCGGGTGGGTCCAAGAGACCCAGTACTTC. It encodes CASGWVQETQYF.

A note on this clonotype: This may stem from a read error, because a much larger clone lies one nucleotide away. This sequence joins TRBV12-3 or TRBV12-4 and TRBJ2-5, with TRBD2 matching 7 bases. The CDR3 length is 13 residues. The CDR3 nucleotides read TGTGCCGGCAGTTTAGGCGGGAGCGAGACCCAGTACTTC. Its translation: CAGSLGGSETQYF.

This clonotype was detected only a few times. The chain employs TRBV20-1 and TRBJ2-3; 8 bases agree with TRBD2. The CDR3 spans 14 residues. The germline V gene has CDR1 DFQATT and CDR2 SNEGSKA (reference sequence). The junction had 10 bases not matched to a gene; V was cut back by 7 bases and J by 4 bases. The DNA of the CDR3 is TGCAGTGTCCGGGGCCAGCGGGAGTCAGATACGCAGTATTTT. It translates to CSVRGQRESDTQYF.